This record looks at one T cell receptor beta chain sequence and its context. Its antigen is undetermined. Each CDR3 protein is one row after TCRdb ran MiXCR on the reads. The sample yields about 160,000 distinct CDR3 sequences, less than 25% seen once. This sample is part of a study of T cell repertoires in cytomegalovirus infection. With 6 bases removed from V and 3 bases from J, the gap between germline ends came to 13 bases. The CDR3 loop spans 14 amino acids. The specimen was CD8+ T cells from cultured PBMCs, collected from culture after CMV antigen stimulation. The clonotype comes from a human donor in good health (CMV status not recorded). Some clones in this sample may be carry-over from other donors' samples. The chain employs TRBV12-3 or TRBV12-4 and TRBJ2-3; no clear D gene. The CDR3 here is CASSPWSATDTQYF. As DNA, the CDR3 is TGTGCCAGCAGCCCCTGGTCCGCAACAGATACGCAGTATTTT.